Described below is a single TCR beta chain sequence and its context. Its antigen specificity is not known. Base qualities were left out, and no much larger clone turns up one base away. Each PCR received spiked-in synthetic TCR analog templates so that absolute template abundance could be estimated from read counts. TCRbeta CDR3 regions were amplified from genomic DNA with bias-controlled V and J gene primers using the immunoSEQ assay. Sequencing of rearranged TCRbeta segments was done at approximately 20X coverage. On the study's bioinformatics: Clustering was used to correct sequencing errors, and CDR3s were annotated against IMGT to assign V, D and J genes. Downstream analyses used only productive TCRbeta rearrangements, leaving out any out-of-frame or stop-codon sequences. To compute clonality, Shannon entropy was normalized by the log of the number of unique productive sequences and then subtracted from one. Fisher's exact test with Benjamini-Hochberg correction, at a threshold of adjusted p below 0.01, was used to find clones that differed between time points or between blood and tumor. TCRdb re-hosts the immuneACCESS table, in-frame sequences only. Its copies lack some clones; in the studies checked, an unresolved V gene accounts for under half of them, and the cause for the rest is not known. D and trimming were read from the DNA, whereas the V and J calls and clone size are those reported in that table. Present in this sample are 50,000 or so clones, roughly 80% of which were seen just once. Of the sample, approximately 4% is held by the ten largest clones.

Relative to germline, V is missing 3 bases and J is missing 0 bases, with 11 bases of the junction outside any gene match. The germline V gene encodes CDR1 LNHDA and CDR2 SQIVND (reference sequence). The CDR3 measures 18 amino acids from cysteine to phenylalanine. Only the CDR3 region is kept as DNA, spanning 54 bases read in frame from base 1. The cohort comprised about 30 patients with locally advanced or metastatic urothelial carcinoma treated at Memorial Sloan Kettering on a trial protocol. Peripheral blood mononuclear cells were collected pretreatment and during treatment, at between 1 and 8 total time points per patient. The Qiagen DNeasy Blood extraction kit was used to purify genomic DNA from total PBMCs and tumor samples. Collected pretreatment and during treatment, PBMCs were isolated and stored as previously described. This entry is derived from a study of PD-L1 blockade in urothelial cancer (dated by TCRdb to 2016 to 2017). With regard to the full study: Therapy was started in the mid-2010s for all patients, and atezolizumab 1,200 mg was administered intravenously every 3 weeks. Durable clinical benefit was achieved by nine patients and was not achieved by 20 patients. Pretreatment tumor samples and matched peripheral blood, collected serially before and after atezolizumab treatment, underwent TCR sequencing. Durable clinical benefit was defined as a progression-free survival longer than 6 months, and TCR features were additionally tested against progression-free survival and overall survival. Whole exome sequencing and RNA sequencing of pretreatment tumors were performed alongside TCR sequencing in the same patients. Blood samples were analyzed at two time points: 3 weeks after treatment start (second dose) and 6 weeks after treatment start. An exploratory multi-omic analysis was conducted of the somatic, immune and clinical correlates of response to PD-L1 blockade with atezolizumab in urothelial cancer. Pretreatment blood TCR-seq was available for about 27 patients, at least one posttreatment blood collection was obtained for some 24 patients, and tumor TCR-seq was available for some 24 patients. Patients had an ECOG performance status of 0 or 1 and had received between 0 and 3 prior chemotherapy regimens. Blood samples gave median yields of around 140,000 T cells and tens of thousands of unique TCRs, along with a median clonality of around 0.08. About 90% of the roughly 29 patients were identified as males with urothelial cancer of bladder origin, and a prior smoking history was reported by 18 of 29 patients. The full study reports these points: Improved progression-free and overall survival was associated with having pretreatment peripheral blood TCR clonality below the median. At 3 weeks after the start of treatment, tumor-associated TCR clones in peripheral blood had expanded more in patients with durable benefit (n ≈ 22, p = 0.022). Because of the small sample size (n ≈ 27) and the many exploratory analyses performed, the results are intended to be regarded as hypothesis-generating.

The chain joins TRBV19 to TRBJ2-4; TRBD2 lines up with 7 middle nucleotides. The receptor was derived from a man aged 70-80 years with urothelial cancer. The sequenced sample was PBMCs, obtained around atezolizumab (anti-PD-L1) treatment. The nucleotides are TGTGCCAGTAGTATTCTCTCCGGGGGGAACCTAGCCAAAAACATTCAGTACTTC. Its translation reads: CASSILSGGNLAKNIQYF.